Each of the 2 T cell receptor beta chains below was sequenced from the same sample in a study of blood T cells in healthy people across ages. A second about 7 to 12 cycle PCR used barcoded and J-beta primers. TCRdb reprocessed the 5' RACE reads via MiXCR and lists one record per CDR3 protein. This sample has around 650,000 distinct CDR3 sequences, with roughly 30% found just once. The sequencing sample was made of blood. These receptors came from a woman older than 75 in good health.

This clonotype was seen only a few times. V and J are TRBV5-1 and TRBJ2-2, with TRBD2 matching 8 bases. The CDR3 sequence is 15 residues long. Looked up from germline, CDR1 is SGHRS and CDR2 is YFSETQ. Trimming cost V 6 bases and J 0 bases; bases outside gene matches: 4. In DNA form, the CDR3 reads TGCGCCAGCAACCTAGCGGGTTCGAACACCGGGGAGCTGTTTTTT. This codes for CASNLAGSNTGELFF.

This clonotype was counted many times. V usage is TRBV7-2 and J usage is TRBJ2-5; no clear D. V was clipped by 1 base and J by 1 base, with 10 bases between them. Germline-derived CDR1 and CDR2 are SGHTA and FQGNSA. The CDR3 length is 15 residues. The CDR3 DNA sequence: TGTGCCAGCAGCTTAGGGAGTCGTTTCCAAGAGACCCAGTACTTC. Protein: CASSLGSRFQETQYF.